These 5 T cell receptor beta chains were sequenced from one sample in a study of post-analysis software for immune sequencing data. Study outcomes and limitations: Four to six TRBV segments were more frequent in patients than controls; TRBV5-6, TRBV5-1 and TRBV20-1 belonged to this group.

No antigen is known for these receptors. Unique molecular identifiers tagged the TCR beta cDNA libraries. TCRdb reanalysed the PCR reads using MiXCR and keeps one entry per CDR3 protein. The table includes some 260,000 distinct CDR3 sequences, about 40% detected once. The sample consisted of blood. The receptors were gathered from a girl under 18 with multiple sclerosis.

This sequence joins TRBV7-2 and TRBJ2-1; D perhaps matches TRBD1 (5 bases). Germline loops: CDR1 SGHTA, CDR2 FQGNSA. The CDR3 length is 15 residues. The germline V and J ends were trimmed by 5 bases and 4 bases, with 15 bases remaining between them. CDR3 sequence reads: CASSLQGIPYNEQFF. In nucleotides, the CDR3 is TGTGCCAGCAGCCTGCAGGGAATCCCTTACAATGAGCAGTTCTTC.

This clonotype was seen repeatedly, ten times or more. CDR3 sequence reads: CASSFPRAQYF. CDR3 nucleotides: TGTGCCAGCAGCTTTCCCAGGGCCCAGTACTTC. The chain combines TRBV7-8 with TRBJ2-5, with D perhaps TRBD1 (5 bases). The CDR3 length is 11 residues. In germline, CDR1 is SGHVS, CDR2 FQNEAQ. V was shortened by 3 bases and J by 9 bases, with 8 bases between the two germline ends.

This clonotype appeared many times. The chain couples TRBV6-1 to TRBJ1-2; TRBD1 aligns across 9 bases. The CDR3 extends over 11 amino acids. In germline, CDR1 is MNHNS, CDR2 SASEGT. Trimming removed 10 bases from V and 9 bases from J; junction bases left unmatched: 6. Here the CDR3 DNA reads TGTGCCACTCCGGGACAGGGAAGCTACACCTTC. Its translation is CATPGQGSYTF.

This clonotype was counted a single time. The chain is built from TRBV12-3 or TRBV12-4 and TRBJ2-3; D may be TRBD1 (5 bases). CDR3 length: 17 amino acids. The V and J ends lost 3 bases and 5 bases respectively, with 21 bases between them. In DNA, the CDR3 is TGTGCCAGCAGTTTCCTCAAGACAAGGGGCATTGTAGATACGCAGTATTTT. As protein: CASSFLKTRGIVDTQYF.

The V gene is TRBV20-1, the J gene TRBJ2-1, with 7 bases identical to TRBD2. Germline CDR1 is DFQATT and CDR2 is SNEGSKA (reference sequence). V was clipped by 5 bases and J by 6 bases; unmatched bases: 13. The CDR3 length is 15 residues. The CDR3 DNA reads as TGCAGTGCTCTCGAGGGACTACCAGAAACCAATGAGCAGTTCTTC. It encodes CSALEGLPETNEQFF.